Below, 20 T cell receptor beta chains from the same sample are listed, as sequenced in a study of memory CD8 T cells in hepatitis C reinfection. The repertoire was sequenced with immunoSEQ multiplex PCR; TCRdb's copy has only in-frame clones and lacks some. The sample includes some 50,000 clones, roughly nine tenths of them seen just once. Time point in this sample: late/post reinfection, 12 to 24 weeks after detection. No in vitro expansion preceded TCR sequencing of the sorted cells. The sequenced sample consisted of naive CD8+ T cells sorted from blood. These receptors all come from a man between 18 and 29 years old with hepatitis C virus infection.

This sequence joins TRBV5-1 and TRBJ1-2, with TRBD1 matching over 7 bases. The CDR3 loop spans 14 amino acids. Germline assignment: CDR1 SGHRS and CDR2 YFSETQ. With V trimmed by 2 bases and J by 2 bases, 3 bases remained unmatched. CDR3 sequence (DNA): TGCGCCAGCAGCTTCGGAGGGGGCAACTATGGCTACACCTTC. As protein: CASSFGGGNYGYTF.

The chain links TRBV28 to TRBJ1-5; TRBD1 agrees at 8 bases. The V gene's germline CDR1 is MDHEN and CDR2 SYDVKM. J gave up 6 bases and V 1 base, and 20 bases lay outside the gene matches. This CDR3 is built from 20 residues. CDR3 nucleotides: TGTGCCAGCAGTTTATTCCCGGCGGGACAGGAATATGCCGTGAGTCAGCCCCAGCATTTT. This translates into CASSLFPAGQEYAVSQPQHF.

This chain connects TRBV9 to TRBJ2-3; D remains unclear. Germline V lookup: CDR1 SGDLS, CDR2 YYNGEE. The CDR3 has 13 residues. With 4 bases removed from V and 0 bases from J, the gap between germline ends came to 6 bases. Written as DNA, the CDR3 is TGTGCCAGCAGCCCCCCGAGCACAGATACGCAGTATTTT. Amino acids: CASSPPSTDTQYF.

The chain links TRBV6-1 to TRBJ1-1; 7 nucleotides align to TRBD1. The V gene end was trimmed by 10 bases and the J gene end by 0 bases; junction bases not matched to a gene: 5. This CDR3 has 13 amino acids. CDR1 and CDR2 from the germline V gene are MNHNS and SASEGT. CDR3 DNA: TGTGCCATCATGGACAGGATGAACACTGAAGCTTTCTTT. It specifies CAIMDRMNTEAFF.

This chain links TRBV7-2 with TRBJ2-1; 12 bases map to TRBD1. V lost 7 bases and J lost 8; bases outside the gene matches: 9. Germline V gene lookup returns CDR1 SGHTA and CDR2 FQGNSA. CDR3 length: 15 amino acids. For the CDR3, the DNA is TGTGCCAGCACCCAAGGGACAGGGGGCATTGATGAGCAGTTCTTC. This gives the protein CASTQGTGGIDEQFF. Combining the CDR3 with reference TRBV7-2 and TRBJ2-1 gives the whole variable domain GAGVSQSPSNKVTEKGKDVELRCDPISGHTALYWYRQSLGQGLEFLIYFQGNSAPDKSGLPSDRFSAERTGGSVSTLTIQRTQQEDSAVYLCASTQGTGGIDEQFFGPGTRLTVL.

Here the CDR3 DNA reads TGCAGCGTCTTCTTCAGGGATGTGAACTATGGCTACACCTTC. It specifies CSVFFRDVNYGYTF. The V call is TRBV29-1, the J call TRBJ1-2, with a weak D call TRBD1 (5 bases). This CDR3 contains 14 residues. CDR1 is SQVTM and CDR2 is ANQGSEA in the germline V gene. Between the trimmed V and J ends, which lost 6 bases and 2 bases, there was a span of 16 bases. The full variable domain, completed using reference TRBV29-1 and TRBJ1-2, is SAVISQKPSRDICQRGTSLTIQCQVDSQVTMMFWYRQQPGQSLTLIATANQGSEATYESGFVIDKFPISRPNLTFSTLTVSNMSPEDSSIYLCSVFFRDVNYGYTFGSGTRLTVV.

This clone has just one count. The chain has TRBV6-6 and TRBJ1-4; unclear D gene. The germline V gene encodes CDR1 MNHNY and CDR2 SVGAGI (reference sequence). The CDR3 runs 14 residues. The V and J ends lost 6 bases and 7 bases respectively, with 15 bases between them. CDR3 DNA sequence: TGTGCCAGCAGCTACGAGAATCGGGTTGAAAAACTGTTTTTT. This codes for CASSYENRVEKLFF.

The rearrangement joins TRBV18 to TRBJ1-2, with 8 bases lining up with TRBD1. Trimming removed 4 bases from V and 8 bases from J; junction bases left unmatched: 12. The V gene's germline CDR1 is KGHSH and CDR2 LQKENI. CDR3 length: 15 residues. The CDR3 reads CASSLTPGQGEGYTF. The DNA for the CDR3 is TGTGCCAGCTCACTCACCCCCGGACAGGGAGAGGGCTACACCTTC.

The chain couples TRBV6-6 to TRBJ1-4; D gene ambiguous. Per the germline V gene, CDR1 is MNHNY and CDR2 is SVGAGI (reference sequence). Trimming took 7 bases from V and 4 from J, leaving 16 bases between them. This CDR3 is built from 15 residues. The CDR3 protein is CASTQMLQSNEKLFF. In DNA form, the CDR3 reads TGTGCCAGCACCCAGATGTTACAGAGTAATGAAAAACTGTTTTTT.

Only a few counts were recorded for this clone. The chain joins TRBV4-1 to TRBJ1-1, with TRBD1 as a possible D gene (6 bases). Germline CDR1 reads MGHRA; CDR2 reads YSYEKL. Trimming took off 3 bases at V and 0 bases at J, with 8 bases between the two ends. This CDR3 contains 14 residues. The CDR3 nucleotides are TGCGCCAGCAGCCAGGGGACAATGAACACTGAAGCTTTCTTT. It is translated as CASSQGTMNTEAFF.

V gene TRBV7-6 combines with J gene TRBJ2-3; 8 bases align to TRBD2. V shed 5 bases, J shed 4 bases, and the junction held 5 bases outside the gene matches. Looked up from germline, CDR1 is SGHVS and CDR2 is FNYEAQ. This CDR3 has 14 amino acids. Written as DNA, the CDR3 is TGTGCCAGCAGCCTCCGGGGGGGGGCAGATACGCAGTATTTT. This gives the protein CASSLRGGADTQYF.

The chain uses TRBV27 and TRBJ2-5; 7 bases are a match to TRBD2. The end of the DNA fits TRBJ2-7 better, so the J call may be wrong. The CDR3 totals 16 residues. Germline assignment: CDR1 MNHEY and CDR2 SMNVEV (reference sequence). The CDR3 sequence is CASSLSLADKSYEQYF. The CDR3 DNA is TGTGCCAGCAGTTTATCGCTAGCGGATAAAAGCTACGAGCAGTACTTC.

CDR3 coding DNA: TGTGCCAGCAGGGCACTAGCGGGATCCTACGAGCAGTACTTC. This encodes CASRALAGSYEQYF. The chain joins TRBV6-6 to TRBJ2-7; 10 nucleotides match TRBD2. The CDR3 runs 14 residues. Looked up from germline, CDR1 is MNHNY and CDR2 is SVGAGI (reference sequence). V trimming: 6 bases; J trimming: 1 base; junction bases outside the gene matches: 3.

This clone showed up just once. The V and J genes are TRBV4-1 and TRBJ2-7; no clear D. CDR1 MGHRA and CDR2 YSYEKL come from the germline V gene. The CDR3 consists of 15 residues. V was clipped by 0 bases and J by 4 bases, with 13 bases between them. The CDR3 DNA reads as TGCGCCAGCAGCCAAGATTCCAGTTACAGTTACGAGCAGTACTTC. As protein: CASSQDSSYSYEQYF.

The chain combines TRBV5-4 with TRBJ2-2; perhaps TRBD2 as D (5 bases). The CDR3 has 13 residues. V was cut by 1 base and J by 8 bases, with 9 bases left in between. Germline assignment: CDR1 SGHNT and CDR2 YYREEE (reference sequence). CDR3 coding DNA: TGTGCCAGCAGCTTGTTAGAGGGTGGGGAGCTGTTTTTT. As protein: CASSLLEGGELFF. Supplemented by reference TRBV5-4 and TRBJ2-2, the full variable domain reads ETGVTQSPTHLIKTRGQQVTLRCSSQSGHNTVSWYQQALGQGPQFIFQYYREEENGRGNFPPRFSGLQFPNYSSELNVNALELDDSALYLCASSLLEGGELFFGEGSRLTVL.

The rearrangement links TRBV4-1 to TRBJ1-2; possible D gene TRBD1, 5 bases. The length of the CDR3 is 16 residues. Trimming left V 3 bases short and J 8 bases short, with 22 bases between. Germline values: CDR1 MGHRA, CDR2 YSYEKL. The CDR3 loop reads CASSQVDDSLKIGYTF. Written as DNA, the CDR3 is TGCGCCAGCAGCCAGGTTGACGACAGTCTCAAAATAGGCTACACCTTC.

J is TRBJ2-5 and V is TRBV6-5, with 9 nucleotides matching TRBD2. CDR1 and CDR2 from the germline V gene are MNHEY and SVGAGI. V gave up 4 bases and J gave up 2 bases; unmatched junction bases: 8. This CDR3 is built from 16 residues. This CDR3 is CASSLTSGQTQETQYF. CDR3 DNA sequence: TGTGCCAGCAGTTTAACTAGCGGGCAAACTCAAGAGACCCAGTACTTC.

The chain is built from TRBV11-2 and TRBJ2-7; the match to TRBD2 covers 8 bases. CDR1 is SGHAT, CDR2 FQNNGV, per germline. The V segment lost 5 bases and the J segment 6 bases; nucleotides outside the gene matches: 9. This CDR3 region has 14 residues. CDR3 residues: CASSPAGAGSEQYV. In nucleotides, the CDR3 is TGTGCCAGCAGCCCAGCGGGGGCAGGGAGCGAGCAGTACGTC.

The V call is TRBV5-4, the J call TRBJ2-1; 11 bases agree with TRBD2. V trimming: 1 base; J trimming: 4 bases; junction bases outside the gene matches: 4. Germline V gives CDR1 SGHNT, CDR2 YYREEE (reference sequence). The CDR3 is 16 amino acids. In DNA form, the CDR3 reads TGTGCCAGCAGCTTGCGGACTAGCGGGTATTACAATGAGCAGTTCTTC. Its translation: CASSLRTSGYYNEQFF.

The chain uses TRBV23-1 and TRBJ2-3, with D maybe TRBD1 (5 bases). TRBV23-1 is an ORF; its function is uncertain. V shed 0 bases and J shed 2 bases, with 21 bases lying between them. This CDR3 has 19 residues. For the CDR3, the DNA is TGCGCCAGCAGTCAATCTCTACCCCTGGGCAGGGAATCCACAGATACGCAGTATTTT. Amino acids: CASSQSLPLGRESTDTQYF.